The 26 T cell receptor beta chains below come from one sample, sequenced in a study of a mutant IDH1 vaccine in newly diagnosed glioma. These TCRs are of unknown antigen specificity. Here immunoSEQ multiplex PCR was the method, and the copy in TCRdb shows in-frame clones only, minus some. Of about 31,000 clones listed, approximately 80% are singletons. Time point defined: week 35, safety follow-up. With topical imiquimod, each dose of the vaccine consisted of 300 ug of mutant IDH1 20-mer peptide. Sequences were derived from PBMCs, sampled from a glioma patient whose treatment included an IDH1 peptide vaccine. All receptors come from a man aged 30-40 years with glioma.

The chain's CDR3 is CAIRADRGMNTEAFF. The CDR3 DNA reads TGTGCCATCCGGGCAGACAGAGGGATGAACACTGAAGCTTTCTTT. The V call is TRBV10-3, the J call TRBJ1-1; TRBD1 is a possible D gene (5 bases). V was pared by 8 bases and J by 0 bases, with 16 bases between. The CDR3 loop spans 15 amino acids. Germline V CDR1 and CDR2: ENHRY, SYGVKD.

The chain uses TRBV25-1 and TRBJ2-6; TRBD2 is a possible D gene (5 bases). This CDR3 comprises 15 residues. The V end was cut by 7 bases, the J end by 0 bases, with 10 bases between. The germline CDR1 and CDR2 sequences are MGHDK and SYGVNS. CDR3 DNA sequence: TGTGCCAGCACCGAGGCGGGCTCTGGGGCCAACGTCCTGACTTTC. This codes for CASTEAGSGANVLTF.

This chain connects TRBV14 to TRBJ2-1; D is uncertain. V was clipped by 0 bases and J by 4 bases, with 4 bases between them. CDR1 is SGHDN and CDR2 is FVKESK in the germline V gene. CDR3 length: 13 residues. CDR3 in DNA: TGTGCCAGCAGCCAAGATCGATACAATGAGCAGTTCTTC. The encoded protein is CASSQDRYNEQFF.

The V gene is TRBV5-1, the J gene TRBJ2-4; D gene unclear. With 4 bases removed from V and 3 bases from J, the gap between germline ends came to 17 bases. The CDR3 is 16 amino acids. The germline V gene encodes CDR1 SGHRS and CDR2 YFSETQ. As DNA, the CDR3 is TGCGCCAGCAGCCCCGGACCCTACGGCAACAAAAACATTCAGTACTTC. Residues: CASSPGPYGNKNIQYF.

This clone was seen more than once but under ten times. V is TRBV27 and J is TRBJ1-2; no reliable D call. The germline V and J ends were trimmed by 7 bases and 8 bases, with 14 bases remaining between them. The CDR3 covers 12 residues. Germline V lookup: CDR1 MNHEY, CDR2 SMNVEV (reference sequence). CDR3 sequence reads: CASTSLGRGYTF. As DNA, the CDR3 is TGTGCCAGCACCTCGTTAGGGCGCGGCTACACCTTC.

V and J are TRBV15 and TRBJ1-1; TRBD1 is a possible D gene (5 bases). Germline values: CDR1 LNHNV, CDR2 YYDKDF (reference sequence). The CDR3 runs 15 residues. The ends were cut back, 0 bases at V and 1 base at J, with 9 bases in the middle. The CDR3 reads CATSRDRGENTEAFF. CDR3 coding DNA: TGTGCCACCAGCAGAGATCGAGGGGAGAACACTGAAGCTTTCTTT.

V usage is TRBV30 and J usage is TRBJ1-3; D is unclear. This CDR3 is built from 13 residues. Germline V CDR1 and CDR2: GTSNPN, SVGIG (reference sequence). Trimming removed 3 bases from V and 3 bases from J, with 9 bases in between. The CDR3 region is CAWRPLGGNTIYF. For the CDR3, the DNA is TGTGCCTGGAGACCGTTAGGTGGAAACACCATATATTTT.

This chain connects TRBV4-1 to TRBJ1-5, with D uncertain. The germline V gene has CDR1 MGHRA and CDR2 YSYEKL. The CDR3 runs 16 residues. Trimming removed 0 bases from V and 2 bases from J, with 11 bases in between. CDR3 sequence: CASSQEVGRGNQPQHF. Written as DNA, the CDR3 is TGCGCCAGCAGCCAAGAGGTGGGTCGGGGCAATCAGCCCCAGCATTTT.

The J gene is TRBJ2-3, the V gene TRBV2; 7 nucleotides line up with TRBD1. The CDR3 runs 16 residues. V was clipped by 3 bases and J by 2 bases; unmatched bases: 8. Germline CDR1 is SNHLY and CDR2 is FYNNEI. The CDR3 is CASSDGTERLTDTQYF. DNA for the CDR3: TGTGCCAGCAGTGACGGGACAGAAAGACTCACAGATACGCAGTATTTT.

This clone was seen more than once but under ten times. CDR3 loop: CASSLGQGFEAFF. In nucleotides, the CDR3 is TGCGCCAGCAGCTTGGGACAGGGGTTTGAAGCTTTCTTT. This sequence joins TRBV5-1 and TRBJ1-1; 8 bases match TRBD1. The ends lost 0 bases at V and 7 bases at J; junction bases unmatched: 2. Germline values: CDR1 SGHRS, CDR2 YFSETQ. CDR3 size: 13 residues.

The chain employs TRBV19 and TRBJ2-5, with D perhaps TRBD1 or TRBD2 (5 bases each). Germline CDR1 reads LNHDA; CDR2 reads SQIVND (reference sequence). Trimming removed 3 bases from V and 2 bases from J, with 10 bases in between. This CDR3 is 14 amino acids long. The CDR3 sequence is CASSIGGGQETQYF. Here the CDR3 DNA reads TGTGCCAGTAGTATTGGTGGGGGACAAGAGACCCAGTACTTC. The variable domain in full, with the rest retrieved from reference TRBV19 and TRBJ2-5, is DGGITQSPKYLFRKEGQNVTLSCEQNLNHDAMYWYRQDPGQGLRLIYYSQIVNDFQKGDIAEGYSVSREKKESFPLTVTSAQKNPTAFYLCASSIGGGQETQYFGPGTRLLVL.

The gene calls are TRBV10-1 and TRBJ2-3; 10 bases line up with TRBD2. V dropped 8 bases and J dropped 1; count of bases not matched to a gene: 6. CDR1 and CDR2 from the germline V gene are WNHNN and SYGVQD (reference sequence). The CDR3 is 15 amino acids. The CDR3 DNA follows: TGCGCCAGCCGCCGGACTAGCGGACGCACAGATACGCAGTATTTT. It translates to CASRRTSGRTDTQYF.

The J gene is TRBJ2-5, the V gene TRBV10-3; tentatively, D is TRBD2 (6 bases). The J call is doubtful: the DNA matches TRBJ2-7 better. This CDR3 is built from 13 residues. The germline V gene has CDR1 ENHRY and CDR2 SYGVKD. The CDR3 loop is CATGRGEEDEQYF. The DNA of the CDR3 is TGTGCCACAGGGAGAGGGGAGGAGGACGAGCAGTACTTC.

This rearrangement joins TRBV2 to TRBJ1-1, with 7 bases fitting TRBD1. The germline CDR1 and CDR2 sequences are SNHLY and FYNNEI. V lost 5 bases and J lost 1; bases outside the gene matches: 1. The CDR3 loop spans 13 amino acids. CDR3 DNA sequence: TGTGCCAGCAGTCGACAGGGGAACACTGAAGCTTTCTTT. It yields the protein CASSRQGNTEAFF. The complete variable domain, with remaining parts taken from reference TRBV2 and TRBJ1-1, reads EPEVTQTPSHQVTQMGQEVILRCVPISNHLYFYWYRQILGQKVEFLVSFYNNEISEKSEIFDDQFSVERPDGSNFTLKIRSTKLEDSAMYFCASSRQGNTEAFFGQGTRLTVV.

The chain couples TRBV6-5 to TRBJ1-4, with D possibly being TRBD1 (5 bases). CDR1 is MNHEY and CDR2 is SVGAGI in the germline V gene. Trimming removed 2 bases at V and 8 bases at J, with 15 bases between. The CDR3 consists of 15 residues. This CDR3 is CASSYVMTVREKLFF. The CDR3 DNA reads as TGTGCCAGCAGTTACGTGATGACAGTCAGGGAAAAACTGTTTTTT.

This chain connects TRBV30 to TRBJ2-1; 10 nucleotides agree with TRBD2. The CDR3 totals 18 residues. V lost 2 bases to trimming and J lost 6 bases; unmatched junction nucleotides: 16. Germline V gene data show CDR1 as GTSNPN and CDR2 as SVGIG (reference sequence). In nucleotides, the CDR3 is TGTGCCTGGAGTACAAGCGGGAGGGTATTCGTTGTAGTCAATGAGCAGTTCTTC. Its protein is CAWSTSGRVFVVVNEQFF. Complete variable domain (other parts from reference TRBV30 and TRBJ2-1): SQTIHQWPATLVQPVGSPLSLECTVEGTSNPNLYWYRQAAGRGLQLLFYSVGIGQISSEVPQNLSASRPQDRQFILSSKKLLLSDSGFYLCAWSTSGRVFVVVNEQFFGPGTRLTVL.

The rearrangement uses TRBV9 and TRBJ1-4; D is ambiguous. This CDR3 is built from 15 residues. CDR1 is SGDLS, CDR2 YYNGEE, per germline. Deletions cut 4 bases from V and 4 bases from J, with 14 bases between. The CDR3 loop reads CASSPRTAVNEKLFF. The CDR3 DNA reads TGTGCCAGCAGCCCCAGGACGGCAGTTAATGAAAAACTGTTTTTT. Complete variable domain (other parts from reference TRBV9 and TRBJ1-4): DSGVTQTPKHLITATGQRVTLRCSPRSGDLSVYWYQQSLDQGLQFLIQYYNGEERAKGNILERFSAQQFPDLHSELNLSSLELGDSALYFCASSPRTAVNEKLFFGSGTQLSVL.

Written as DNA, the CDR3 is TGCGCCAGCAGCACACAGGGGGACGGAAACACCATATATTTT. Its protein product is CASSTQGDGNTIYF. V is TRBV5-1 and J is TRBJ1-3; 8 nucleotides agree with TRBD1. With 4 bases clipped from V and 4 bases from J, the junction kept 4 bases outside the gene matches. This CDR3 has 14 residues. Per the germline V gene, CDR1 is SGHRS and CDR2 is YFSETQ.

For the CDR3, the DNA is TGTGCCAGCAGCCAGGGACAGGCCGCCGGAGATACGCAGTATTTT. This codes for CASSQGQAAGDTQYF. This chain uses TRBV6-5 with TRBJ2-3; TRBD1 matches at 8 bases. Unmatched junction bases numbered 10, after V lost 6 bases and J lost 5 bases. The CDR3 is 15 amino acids. From germline, CDR1 is MNHEY and CDR2 SVGAGI.

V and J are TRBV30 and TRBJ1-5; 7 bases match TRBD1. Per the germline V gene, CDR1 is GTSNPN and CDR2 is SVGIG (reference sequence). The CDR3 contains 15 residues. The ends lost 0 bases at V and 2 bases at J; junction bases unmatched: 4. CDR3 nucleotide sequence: TGTGCCTGGAGTGTAAAGGGGGCTGGCAATCAGCCCCAGCATTTT. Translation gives CAWSVKGAGNQPQHF.

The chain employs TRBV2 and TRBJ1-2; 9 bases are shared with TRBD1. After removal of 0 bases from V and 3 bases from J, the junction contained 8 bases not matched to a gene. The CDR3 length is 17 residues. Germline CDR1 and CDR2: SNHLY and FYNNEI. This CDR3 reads CASSEARTGDFDYGYTF. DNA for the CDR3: TGTGCCAGCAGTGAAGCGAGGACAGGGGATTTCGACTATGGCTACACCTTC.

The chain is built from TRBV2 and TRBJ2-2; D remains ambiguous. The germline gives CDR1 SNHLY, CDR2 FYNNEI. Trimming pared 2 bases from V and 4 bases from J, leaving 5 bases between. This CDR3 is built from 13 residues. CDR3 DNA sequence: TGTGCCAGCAGTGAAAGGAGCACCGGGGAGCTGTTTTTT. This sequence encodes CASSERSTGELFF. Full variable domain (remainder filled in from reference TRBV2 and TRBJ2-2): EPEVTQTPSHQVTQMGQEVILRCVPISNHLYFYWYRQILGQKVEFLVSFYNNEISEKSEIFDDQFSVERPDGSNFTLKIRSTKLEDSAMYFCASSERSTGELFFGEGSRLTVL.

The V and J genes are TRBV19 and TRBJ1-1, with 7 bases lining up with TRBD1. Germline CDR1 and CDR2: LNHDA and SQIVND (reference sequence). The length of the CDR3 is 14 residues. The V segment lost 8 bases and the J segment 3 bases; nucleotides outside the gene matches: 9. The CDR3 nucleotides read TGTGCCAGTCACATTACAGGGGATTACACTGAAGCTTTCTTT. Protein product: CASHITGDYTEAFF.

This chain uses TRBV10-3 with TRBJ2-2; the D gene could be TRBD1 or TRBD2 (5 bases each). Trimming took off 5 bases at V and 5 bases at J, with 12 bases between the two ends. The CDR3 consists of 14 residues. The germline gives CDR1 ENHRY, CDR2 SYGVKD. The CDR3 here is CAISRDAETGELFF. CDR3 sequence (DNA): TGTGCCATCAGTAGGGACGCCGAAACCGGGGAGCTGTTTTTT.

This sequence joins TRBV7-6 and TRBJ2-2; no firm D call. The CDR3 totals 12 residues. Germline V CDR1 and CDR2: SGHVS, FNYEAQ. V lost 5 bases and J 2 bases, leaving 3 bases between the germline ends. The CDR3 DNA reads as TGTGCCAGCAGCAAAAACACCGGGGAGCTGTTTTTT. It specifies CASSKNTGELFF.

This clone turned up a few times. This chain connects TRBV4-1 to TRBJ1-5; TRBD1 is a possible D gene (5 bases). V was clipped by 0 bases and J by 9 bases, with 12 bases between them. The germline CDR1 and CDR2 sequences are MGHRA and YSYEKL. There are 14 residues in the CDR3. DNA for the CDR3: TGCGCCAGCAGCCAAGATGGGGGTCCTGGGCCCCAGCATTTT. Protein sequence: CASSQDGGPGPQHF.